Reported below is one TCR beta chain. The data were obtained in a study of blood T cell repertoires in COVID-19. Across the study: COVID-19 samples from acute and convalescent phases originated in the United States, Italy and Spain. T cells, B-cell-depleted T cells, or PBMCs supplied cDNA or gDNA.

In the original processing: Amplified reference gene primers provided the basis for estimating nucleated cell counts. Only in-frame clones appear in the TCRdb table, and some are missing; sequencing was by immunoSEQ multiplex PCR. That table furnishes V, J and clone size, whereas the DNA furnished D and trimming. The sample carries about 110,000 clones, roughly 85% recorded once. J was trimmed by 7 bases and V by 7 bases; bases with no gene match: 5. CDR1 is SQVTM and CDR2 is ANQGSEA in the germline V gene. This CDR3 has 12 amino acids. This sequence joins TRBV29-1 and TRBJ2-7, with 12 bases fitting TRBD1. The TCR comes from a human donor in a cohort sampled during active COVID-19. The sample was peripheral blood. The CDR3, as DNA: TGCAGCGCCCGGGACAGGGGGCATGAGCAGTACTTC. Protein product: CSARDRGHEQYF.